This TCR beta chain was sequenced for a study of T-cell memory formation after mild COVID-19. General observations from the study: There were some responding clones in pre-infection memory, which suggested that cross-reactive memory had joined.

TCRdb fed the 5' RACE reads into MiXCR, producing one record per CDR3 protein. The sample has fewer than 95,000 distinct CDR3 sequences; around 15% are singletons. For this clonotype: Its antigen is currently unknown.

The TCR was taken from a man younger than 35 who had mild COVID-19 (a few samples of this study predate the infection). Cell type and time point are not known. Sequencing used PBMCs or a T cell subset sorted from them (not recorded which).

The CDR3 is CASSPLNLTEAFF. CDR3 nucleotides: TGTGCCAGCTCACCCCTGAACTTAACGGAAGCTTTCTTT. The V gene is TRBV18, the J gene TRBJ1-1; D is uncertain. The V gene's germline CDR1 is KGHSH and CDR2 LQKENI. V dropped 3 bases and J dropped 8 bases, with 13 bases sitting between them. This CDR3 has 13 amino acids.